Shown below are 22 T cell receptor beta chains from a single sample sequenced in a study of blood T cell dynamics during melanoma immunotherapy. Libraries were prepared by immunoSEQ multiplex PCR; TCRdb keeps only in-frame clonotypes and omits some of them. Among more than 6,500 clones, roughly 88% were seen once, and the ten largest hold 35% to 45%. This sample's time point: pre-treatment baseline. Material: blood, obtained from a patient treated with checkpoint blockade. The receptors shown here come from a human donor with melanoma. Some clones in this sample may be carry-over from other donors' samples.

The chain links TRBV7-9 to TRBJ2-1, with unresolved D. This CDR3 has 13 residues. Trimming cost V 3 bases and J 0 bases, with 3 bases left between them. The germline CDR1 and CDR2 sequences are SEHNR and FQNEAQ (reference sequence). The CDR3 reads CASSLSSYNEQFF. CDR3 nucleotide sequence: TGTGCCAGCAGCTTGAGCTCCTACAATGAGCAGTTCTTC.

The V call is TRBV14, the J call TRBJ2-1; D gene uncertain. The CDR3 covers 16 residues. V gave up 1 base and J gave up 0 bases, with 10 bases separating them. Germline V gives CDR1 SGHDN, CDR2 FVKESK. The CDR3 spells CASSQVPRSSYNEQFF. The CDR3 DNA reads as TGTGCCAGCAGCCAAGTACCCCGGAGCTCCTACAATGAGCAGTTCTTC. Looking up the rest from reference TRBV14 and TRBJ2-1 gives the full variable domain: EAGVTQFPSHSVIEKGQTVTLRCDPISGHDNLYWYRRVMGKEIKFLLHFVKESKQDESGMPNNRFLAERTGGTYSTLKVQPAELEDSGVYFCASSQVPRSSYNEQFFGPGTRLTVL.

This chain links TRBV6-1 with TRBJ2-3, with TRBD2 identical over 10 bases. The CDR3 extends over 14 amino acids. V gave up 2 bases and J gave up 4 bases; unmatched junction bases: 0. CDR1 is MNHNS, CDR2 SASEGT, per germline. The CDR3 DNA is TGTGCCAGCAGTGAACTAGCGGGAGCAGATACGCAGTATTTT. Translated: CASSELAGADTQYF.

The rearrangement links TRBV5-6 to TRBJ2-7, with TRBD1 matching 7 bases. CDR3 length equals 16 residues. The V segment lost 4 bases and the J segment 1 base; nucleotides outside the gene matches: 11. Germline CDR1 and CDR2: SGHDT and YYEEEE. CDR3 in amino acids: CASSRIPGQRSYEQYF. CDR3 coding DNA: TGTGCCAGCAGCCGAATTCCGGGACAGAGATCCTACGAGCAGTACTTC.

This rearrangement joins TRBV5-1 to TRBJ1-1, with 8 positions matching TRBD1. The V segment lost 0 bases and the J segment 0 bases; nucleotides outside the gene matches: 4. Germline V gene data show CDR1 as SGHRS and CDR2 as YFSETQ. CDR3 size: 16 residues. This CDR3 reads CASSLAQGAMNTEAFF. DNA of the CDR3: TGCGCCAGCAGCTTGGCCCAGGGGGCGATGAACACTGAAGCTTTCTTT.

This clone appeared a single time. The chain carries TRBV10-3 and TRBJ2-2; 11 nucleotides match TRBD2. The germline gives CDR1 ENHRY, CDR2 SYGVKD. The V and J ends lost 6 bases and 4 bases, in that order; junction bases with no gene match: 4. The CDR3 contains 15 residues. DNA for the CDR3: TGTGCCATCAGGGCCACTAGCGGGGGCACCGGGGAGCTGTTTTTT. Translation gives CAIRATSGGTGELFF.

The chain joins TRBV6-1 to TRBJ1-1; weak D call: TRBD1 (6 bases). Germline loops: CDR1 MNHNS, CDR2 SASEGT. V was shortened by 5 bases and J by 5 bases, with 12 bases between the two germline ends. The length of the CDR3 is 13 residues. The CDR3 spells CASSNTGLTEAFF. The CDR3 region has the DNA TGTGCCAGCAGTAACACAGGGCTGACTGAAGCTTTCTTT.

This clone came up a few times. The V call is TRBV7-9, the J call TRBJ1-5, with D unresolved. V was pared by 1 base and J by 3 bases, with 13 bases between. Germline V gene data show CDR1 as SEHNR and CDR2 as FQNEAQ (reference sequence). The CDR3 runs 16 residues. The CDR3 protein is CASSLGAGTPNQPQHF. CDR3 DNA: TGTGCCAGCAGCTTAGGGGCCGGTACTCCCAATCAGCCCCAGCATTTT.

In DNA form, the CDR3 reads TGCGCCAGCAGCTTGGACCTTTCTGGAAACACCATATATTTT. Translating gives CASSLDLSGNTIYF. The chain uses TRBV5-1 and TRBJ1-3, with D unclear. CDR1 and CDR2 (germline): SGHRS, YFSETQ. The CDR3 totals 14 residues. V was cut by 0 bases and J by 1 base, with 5 bases left in between.

The rearrangement uses TRBV7-2 and TRBJ2-1; D is unresolved. CDR1 is SGHTA and CDR2 is FQGNSA in the germline V gene. V was pared by 5 bases and J by 2 bases, with 10 bases between. CDR3 length equals 14 residues. The CDR3 DNA reads TGTGCCAGCAGCCCTAACCCCGCCTACAATGAGCAGTTCTTC. This encodes CASSPNPAYNEQFF.

This chain links TRBV9 with TRBJ2-5, with 8 bases identical to TRBD1. Losses at the gene ends were 2 bases for V and 2 bases for J; bases not matched to a gene: 5. Germline V CDR1 and CDR2: SGDLS, YYNGEE. There are 15 residues in the CDR3. CDR3 residues: CASSVRQGPQETQYF. The CDR3 DNA is TGTGCCAGCAGCGTGAGACAGGGGCCACAAGAGACCCAGTACTTC.

This chain joins TRBV19 and TRBJ2-1, with 8 positions matching TRBD2. This CDR3 spans 18 amino acids. The germline CDR1 and CDR2 sequences are LNHDA and SQIVND (reference sequence). The ends lost 7 bases at V and 6 bases at J; junction bases unmatched: 20. The CDR3 DNA is TGTGCCAGTACCCATAGTGAGGGCCCTCCGGGAGGGGCCAATGAGCAGTTCTTC. This sequence encodes CASTHSEGPPGGANEQFF.

The chain uses TRBV7-9 and TRBJ2-7; no clear D. CDR1 is SEHNR and CDR2 is FQNEAQ in the germline V gene (reference sequence). Trimming pared 4 bases from V and 3 bases from J, leaving 10 bases between. This CDR3 has 13 residues. The CDR3 DNA reads as TGTGCCAGCAGCTCCGGACGGATCTACGAGCAGTACTTC. This encodes CASSSGRIYEQYF.

This chain joins TRBV15 and TRBJ1-1, with 8 bases that match TRBD1. Trimming removed 3 bases from V and 2 bases from J; junction bases left unmatched: 2. The germline CDR1 and CDR2 sequences are LNHNV and YYDKDF (reference sequence). The CDR3 contains 14 residues. The CDR3 coding sequence is TGTGCCACCAGCAGGGACAGGGCCAACACTGAAGCTTTCTTT. This translates into CATSRDRANTEAFF.

The rearrangement uses TRBV6-5 and TRBJ1-1; D is possibly TRBD1 (5 bases). V was cut by 4 bases and J by 1 base, with 10 bases left in between. Per germline, CDR1 MNHEY and CDR2 SVGAGI. The CDR3 loop spans 14 amino acids. Written as DNA, the CDR3 is TGTGCCAGCAGTTTCAGACAGCCGAACACTGAAGCTTTCTTT. Its translation: CASSFRQPNTEAFF.

V is TRBV30 and J is TRBJ1-1; D gene uncertain. There are 13 residues in the CDR3. The ends were cut back, 0 bases at V and 0 bases at J, with 5 bases in the middle. The germline gives CDR1 GTSNPN, CDR2 SVGIG (reference sequence). The CDR3 spells CAWSVQVNTEAFF. The CDR3 DNA reads TGTGCCTGGAGTGTACAAGTGAACACTGAAGCTTTCTTT. The whole variable domain, remainder taken from reference TRBV30 and TRBJ1-1, is SQTIHQWPATLVQPVGSPLSLECTVEGTSNPNLYWYRQAAGRGLQLLFYSVGIGQISSEVPQNLSASRPQDRQFILSSKKLLLSDSGFYLCAWSVQVNTEAFFGQGTRLTVV.

This chain connects TRBV11-3 to TRBJ2-3; tentative D call: TRBD2 (5 bases). CDR1 is SGHNT, CDR2 YENEEA, per germline. This CDR3 has 13 residues. V lost 5 bases and J 8 bases, leaving 14 bases between the germline ends. The CDR3 loop is CASSPTPAGTQYF. The CDR3, as DNA: TGTGCCAGCAGCCCCACGCCCGCGGGTACGCAGTATTTT.

The chain uses TRBV5-1 and TRBJ2-3; the D gene is possibly TRBD1 (5 bases). The V end lost 0 bases, the J end lost 2 bases, and 7 bases lay between the germline ends. Germline V gene sequence: CDR1 SGHRS, CDR2 YFSETQ. The CDR3 extends over 14 amino acids. The CDR3 DNA reads as TGCGCCAGCAGCTTGGGGGGCAACACAGATACGCAGTATTTT. Translation gives CASSLGGNTDTQYF.

The chain carries TRBV5-2 and TRBJ1-5; the table's TRBD1 call for D was not verified on the DNA. TRBV5-2 is a pseudogene. CDR3 length: 13 amino acids. CDR3 coding DNA: TGTGCCAGCAGCTTGGCAGGGGATCAGCCCCAGCATTTT. Protein: CASSLAGDQPQHF.

The J gene is TRBJ1-1, the V gene TRBV7-6, with 7 bases lining up with TRBD1. Trimming removed 2 bases from V and 5 bases from J; junction bases left unmatched: 2. In germline, CDR1 is SGHVS, CDR2 FNYEAQ. This CDR3 has 13 residues. The CDR3 here is CASSLRRGTEAFF. CDR3 nucleotides: TGTGCCAGCAGCTTACGCAGGGGGACTGAAGCTTTCTTT.

V is TRBV27 and J is TRBJ1-5; no definite D call. The CDR3 covers 12 residues. Germline V gene data show CDR1 as MNHEY and CDR2 as SMNVEV (reference sequence). The germline V and J ends were trimmed by 3 bases and 5 bases, with 5 bases remaining between them. CDR3 residues: CASSFRDQPQHF. CDR3 coding DNA: TGTGCCAGCAGTTTTCGGGATCAGCCCCAGCATTTT.

The V call is TRBV7-3, the J call TRBJ2-1, with 8 nucleotides matching TRBD2. This CDR3 spans 14 amino acids. Germline V gene lookup returns CDR1 SGHTA and CDR2 FQGTGA. Trimming removed 5 bases from V and 8 bases from J; junction bases left unmatched: 8. The CDR3 region is CASSLPGLVHEQFF. The CDR3 DNA reads TGTGCCAGCAGCCTCCCGGGACTAGTCCATGAGCAGTTCTTC.